Listed below are T cell receptor beta chains from one sample, sequenced in a study of synovial regulatory T cells in juvenile arthritis. Clones were sequenced by immunoSEQ multiplex PCR, and TCRdb holds only the in-frame ones, with some missing. Its listing shows 1,200 or so clones. The specimen sequenced was Treg cells from blood. All receptors come from a donor between 2 and 29 years old with juvenile idiopathic arthritis. Each CDR3 is given with its conserved first and last residue. The order of the fields is CDR3 protein, clone size, J gene, V gene. Only some rows state a clone size, as once, few, many or a class for expanded clones.

CASSLLQANYGYTF medium-sized TRBJ1-2 TRBV5-4
CATSRTQVSGNTIYF medium-sized TRBJ1-3 TRBV15
CASSSLLRGQGRGEQFF medium-sized TRBJ2-1 TRBV5-6
CASSLFGSEGGNIQYF medium-sized TRBJ2-4 TRBV27
CSVGGAGQQEQYF medium-sized TRBJ2-7 TRBV29-1
CASSVGWGLEQYF medium-sized TRBJ2-7 TRBV9
CAISVSSGLAGGTSSYNEQFF medium-sized TRBJ2-1 TRBV10-3
CASSVPLQGARTGELFF medium-sized TRBJ2-2 TRBV9
CASSLWDLSGNTIYF medium-sized TRBJ1-3 TRBV5-6
CASSLDRDTDTQYF medium-sized TRBJ2-3 TRBV7-9
CASSILRGAHPSNQPQHF medium-sized TRBJ1-5 TRBV19
CASRAGTSGRAVDTQYF large TRBJ2-3 TRBV5-4
CASRRTAGNTIYF medium-sized TRBJ1-3 TRBV7-9
CASSLTGAYSPLHF - TRBJ1-6 TRBV5-6
CACVGGLAGALWYNEQFF medium-sized TRBJ2-1 TRBV30
CASSRDRGRAGYTF large TRBJ1-2 TRBV5-1
CATRTAVSSYNEQFF medium-sized TRBJ2-1 TRBV2
CASHLGGAGEQFF medium-sized TRBJ2-1 TRBV5-5
CASSEPGQTTEAFF medium-sized TRBJ1-1 TRBV25-1
CASSPRGLGQETQYF medium-sized TRBJ2-5 TRBV9
CAWSSGTGNEQFF - TRBJ2-1 TRBV30
CASSRGTGRYEQYF - TRBJ2-5 TRBV19
CASSRATGFSYEQYF - TRBJ2-7 TRBV4-1